These 32 T cell receptor beta chains share one sample of origin, sequenced in a study of T-cell reconstitution after alpha-beta-depleted transplantation in children. Unique molecular identifiers were used in preparing the TCRbeta library. Each CDR3 protein gets one entry after TCRdb re-called the PCR reads with MiXCR. The sample has around 420,000 distinct CDR3 sequences; around 15% are singletons. The sequences come from PBMCs, mostly from graft donor cells, collected 360 days after TCRalphabeta/CD19-depleted stem cell transplant. Receptor source: a boy under two years old who had a stem cell transplant for Wiskott-Aldrich syndrome, so the T cells may come from the graft donor.

J is TRBJ2-1 and V is TRBV13; D is possibly TRBD2 (6 bases). CDR1 PRHDT and CDR2 FYEKMQ come from the germline V gene (reference sequence). V was trimmed by 5 bases and J by 5 bases, leaving 13 bases between them. The CDR3 runs 14 residues. CDR3 DNA sequence: TGTGCCAGCAGCAGCCGGGACTGGAACAATGAGCAGTTCTTC. Protein product: CASSSRDWNNEQFF.

This clonotype was seen more than once but under ten times. The chain is built from TRBV12-3 or TRBV12-4 and TRBJ2-5, with D maybe TRBD1 (5 bases). This CDR3 is 16 amino acids long. V was clipped by 5 bases and J by 7 bases, with 23 bases between them. CDR3 in amino acids: CASSPPRPGPHGTQYF. The CDR3 DNA reads TGTGCCAGCAGTCCCCCCAGGCCAGGGCCTCACGGGACCCAGTACTTC.

This clonotype was counted a few times. V and J are TRBV12-3 or TRBV12-4 and TRBJ2-3; D call uncertain. The CDR3 contains 14 residues. V was clipped by 4 bases and J by 0 bases, with 8 bases between them. The CDR3 DNA follows: TGTGCCAGCAGTTCCTACATTAGCACAGATACGCAGTATTTT. Translating gives CASSSYISTDTQYF.

This clonotype was observed a few times. The chain links TRBV7-9 to TRBJ2-3; D is unclear. The germline gives CDR1 SEHNR, CDR2 FQNEAQ (reference sequence). This CDR3 has 13 residues. Deletions cut 5 bases from V and 5 bases from J, with 11 bases between. This CDR3 is CASSPGRKDTQYF. In nucleotides, the CDR3 is TGTGCCAGCAGCCCCGGTAGAAAAGATACGCAGTATTTT. Full variable domain (rest looked up from reference TRBV7-9 and TRBJ2-3): DTGVSQNPRHKITKRGQNVTFRCDPISEHNRLYWYRQTLGQGPEFLTYFQNEAQLEKSRLLSDRFSAERPKGSFSTLEIQRTEQGDSAMYLCASSPGRKDTQYFGPGTRLTVL.

The chain uses TRBV12-3 or TRBV12-4 and TRBJ2-1; TRBD2 matches 7 bases. Trimming cost V 5 bases and J 6 bases; bases outside gene matches: 13. There are 16 residues in the CDR3. The CDR3 DNA is TGTGCCAGCAGTCCCCAACTAGCGTTTAACCCCAATGAGCAGTTCTTC. As protein: CASSPQLAFNPNEQFF.

The V and J genes are TRBV5-4 and TRBJ2-5, with TRBD1 matching 7 bases. V was pared by 1 base and J by 6 bases, with 15 bases of the junction left unmatched. The CDR3 contains 17 residues. Germline CDR1 and CDR2: SGHNT and YYREEE (reference sequence). This CDR3 reads CASSLLTGNLRRKTQYF. DNA of the CDR3: TGTGCCAGCAGCTTGTTGACAGGGAACCTCAGGCGAAAGACCCAGTACTTC.

This clonotype has a count of ten or more. CDR3 loop: CASQSRAGKGFNEQFF. In nucleotides, the CDR3 is TGTGCCAGCCAATCCCGGGCAGGGAAGGGGTTCAATGAGCAGTTCTTC. The V and J genes are TRBV12-3 or TRBV12-4 and TRBJ2-1, with a weak D call TRBD1 (5 bases). Trimming took 8 bases from V and 6 from J, leaving 23 bases between them. The CDR3 is made up of 16 amino acids.

This clonotype was seen only a few times. The chain combines TRBV5-1 with TRBJ2-3; TRBD1 agrees at 10 bases. The CDR3 has 17 residues. Germline CDR1 reads SGHRS; CDR2 reads YFSETQ. J was trimmed by 2 bases and V by 1 base; bases with no gene match: 7. The CDR3 sequence: CASSLSVDRGNTDTQYF. The CDR3 coding sequence is TGCGCCAGCAGCTTGTCGGTGGACAGGGGGAACACAGATACGCAGTATTTT.

V is TRBV4-1 and J is TRBJ2-7; 10 bases line up with TRBD2. Per the germline V gene, CDR1 is MGHRA and CDR2 is YSYEKL. Trimming cost V 3 bases and J 7 bases; bases outside gene matches: 6. CDR3 length: 14 amino acids. Here the CDR3 DNA reads TGCGCCAGCAGCCACGGACTAGCGGCTAGGGAGCAGTACTTC. Translated, it gives CASSHGLAAREQYF.

This clonotype was observed a few times. The chain recombines TRBV5-6 with TRBJ2-5, with a weak D call TRBD2 (5 bases). CDR3 length equals 14 residues. Germline CDR1 and CDR2: SGHDT and YYEEEE. Trimming took 2 bases from V and 2 from J, leaving 10 bases between them. DNA of the CDR3: TGTGCCAGCAGCTTTGCGCTAGCACAAGAGACCCAGTACTTC. Translating it yields CASSFALAQETQYF.

CDR3 amino acids: CASSYSLGTQQGGYTF. The CDR3 nucleotides read TGTGCCAGCAGTTACTCCCTCGGGACCCAACAGGGGGGCTACACCTTC. V usage is TRBV6-5 and J usage is TRBJ1-2; TRBD1 matches 7 bases. V was pared by 0 bases and J by 8 bases, with 12 bases of the junction left unmatched. Germline CDR1 MNHEY, CDR2 SVGAGI. CDR3 length equals 16 residues.

The rearrangement links TRBV12-3 or TRBV12-4 to TRBJ1-3; D uncertain. With 9 bases removed from V and 4 bases from J, the gap between germline ends came to 16 bases. The CDR3 length is 14 residues. CDR3 DNA: TGTGCCAGTCGAGGGATTTCGTCGGGAAACACCATATATTTT. Amino acids: CASRGISSGNTIYF.

In this sample, this clonotype turned up a few times. The chain has TRBV5-1 and TRBJ2-5; 8 bases line up with TRBD1. Trimming cost V 0 bases and J 4 bases; bases outside gene matches: 8. Germline CDR1 reads SGHRS; CDR2 reads YFSETQ. The CDR3 runs 16 residues. The CDR3 DNA sequence: TGCGCCAGCAGCTTGGTCAGGGGGCAGAATCGAGAGACCCAGTACTTC. This sequence encodes CASSLVRGQNRETQYF.

This clonotype was observed a few times. V usage is TRBV20-1 and J usage is TRBJ2-1; 7 bases line up with TRBD2. V shed 2 bases and J 7 bases; nucleotides not matched to a gene: 5. Germline CDR1 is DFQATT and CDR2 is SNEGSKA (reference sequence). This CDR3 region has 13 residues. The CDR3 is CSARPPGGNEQFF. The CDR3 DNA reads TGCAGTGCTAGACCCCCGGGGGGTAATGAGCAGTTCTTC.

This clonotype was picked up many times. The gene calls are TRBV6-2 or TRBV6-3 and TRBJ2-7; tentatively, D is TRBD1 (7 bases). The V gene lost 4 bases and the J gene lost 4 bases, with 20 bases spanning the gap. The CDR3 is made up of 16 amino acids. The germline V gene has CDR1 MNHEY and CDR2 SVGEGT. The CDR3 reads CASSFTPGGGAYEQYF. The CDR3 DNA follows: TGTGCCAGCAGTTTCACCCCTGGAGGGGGCGCGTACGAGCAGTACTTC.

This clonotype has a count of ten or more. The rearrangement uses TRBV5-1 and TRBJ2-1; tentatively, D is TRBD1 (5 bases). CDR3 length equals 15 residues. Trimming pared 0 bases from V and 2 bases from J, leaving 9 bases between. Germline V lookup: CDR1 SGHRS, CDR2 YFSETQ. CDR3 protein: CASSLEGNPYNEQFF. The CDR3 DNA sequence: TGCGCCAGCAGCTTGGAGGGGAACCCCTACAATGAGCAGTTCTTC.

This clonotype was observed a few times. The chain carries TRBV11-2 and TRBJ1-6; D gene uncertain. Germline V gene lookup returns CDR1 SGHAT and CDR2 FQNNGV. V was cut by 3 bases and J by 7 bases, with 10 bases left in between. There are 14 residues in the CDR3. The CDR3: CASSFSRMNSPLHF. The DNA of the CDR3 is TGTGCCAGCAGCTTCAGCCGAATGAATTCACCCCTCCACTTT.

The V call is TRBV7-2, the J call TRBJ1-3, with a weak D call TRBD1 (5 bases). The CDR3 is 15 amino acids. Trimming took off 5 bases at V and 3 bases at J, with 14 bases between the two ends. Germline lookup yields CDR1 SGHTA and CDR2 FQGNSA. CDR3 DNA: TGTGCCAGCAGCCCGCCAGGGAGGGTTGGAAACACCATATATTTT. It yields the protein CASSPPGRVGNTIYF.

This clonotype was picked up many times. The V gene is TRBV5-1, the J gene TRBJ1-1; 9 bases agree with TRBD1. J lost 0 bases, V lost 0 bases, and 6 bases had no gene match. CDR1 and CDR2 (germline): SGHRS, YFSETQ. This CDR3 spans 17 amino acids. The CDR3 spells CASSLAGTGRLNTEAFF. In DNA, the CDR3 is TGCGCCAGCAGCTTGGCGGGGACAGGGCGATTGAACACTGAAGCTTTCTTT. Full variable domain (outside the CDR3, taken from reference TRBV5-1 and TRBJ1-1): KAGVTQTPRYLIKTRGQQVTLSCSPISGHRSVSWYQQTPGQGLQFLFEYFSETQRNKGNFPGRFSGRQFSNSRSEMNVSTLELGDSALYLCASSLAGTGRLNTEAFFGQGTRLTVV.

The chain recombines TRBV29-1 with TRBJ2-3, with D uncertain. The CDR3 totals 15 residues. Trimming stripped 5 bases from V and 4 bases from J, with 19 bases between. The V gene's germline CDR1 is SQVTM and CDR2 ANQGSEA. CDR3 in amino acids: CSVLSTIKGPDTQYF. CDR3 DNA: TGCAGCGTTCTATCCACGATTAAGGGCCCAGATACGCAGTATTTT.

The table lists this clonotype with a few counts. The chain joins TRBV18 to TRBJ1-1; 8 bases line up with TRBD1. Germline lookup yields CDR1 KGHSH and CDR2 LQKENI. V dropped 3 bases and J dropped 4; count of bases not matched to a gene: 4. CDR3 length: 14 amino acids. The CDR3: CASSPTGVATEAFF. The CDR3 DNA reads as TGTGCCAGCTCACCGACAGGGGTGGCCACTGAAGCTTTCTTT.

This clonotype was seen a handful of times. V usage is TRBV5-1 and J usage is TRBJ1-1; TRBD1 is a possible D gene (5 bases). This CDR3 spans 14 amino acids. With 4 bases removed from V and 1 base from J, the gap between germline ends came to 11 bases. The germline gives CDR1 SGHRS, CDR2 YFSETQ. CDR3 loop: CASSTGRRNTEAFF. CDR3 nucleotide sequence: TGCGCCAGCAGCACGGGGCGACGGAACACTGAAGCTTTCTTT.

V is TRBV20-1 and J is TRBJ2-2; TRBD2 aligns across 9 bases. Germline V CDR1 and CDR2: DFQATT, SNEGSKA (reference sequence). The V and J ends lost 6 bases and 1 base, in that order; junction bases with no gene match: 12. The CDR3 covers 17 residues. The CDR3 protein is CSARPGLSGRNTGELFF. CDR3 DNA sequence: TGCAGTGCAAGACCCGGACTTAGCGGGAGGAACACCGGGGAGCTGTTTTTT.

This clonotype has a handful of counts. CDR3 in DNA: TGTGCCAGCAGTTTATCGCAGGGGAGGTTAACCGGGGAGCTGTTTTTT. Its protein product is CASSLSQGRLTGELFF. The chain is built from TRBV12-3 or TRBV12-4 and TRBJ2-2; D is perhaps TRBD1 or TRBD2 (6 bases each). The CDR3 spans 16 residues. The ends were cut back, 2 bases at V and 5 bases at J, with 15 bases in the middle.

This clonotype was picked up a small number of times. The chain uses TRBV29-1 and TRBJ2-5; D is unclear. V was pared by 3 bases and J by 5 bases, with 13 bases between. The CDR3 covers 13 residues. CDR1 and CDR2 (germline): SQVTM, ANQGSEA. The CDR3 coding sequence is TGCAGCGTTGAGGGCCCCCTGACGGAGACCCAGTACTTC. Its translation is CSVEGPLTETQYF.

This rearrangement joins TRBV3-1 to TRBJ1-2; D unclear. The germline gives CDR1 LGHDT, CDR2 YNNKEL (reference sequence). This CDR3 comprises 13 residues. V lost 1 base and J lost 5, with 8 bases in between. The CDR3 DNA follows: TGTGCCAGCAGCCAAGTACAGCTTTATGGCTACACCTTC. It is translated as CASSQVQLYGYTF. The full variable domain, rest sourced from reference TRBV3-1 and TRBJ1-2, is DTAVSQTPKYLVTQMGNDKSIKCEQNLGHDTMYWYKQDSKKFLKIMFSYNNKELIINETVPNRFSPKSPDKAHLNLHINSLELGDSAVYFCASSQVQLYGYTFGSGTRLTVV.

Ten or more counts support this clonotype. This chain joins TRBV24-1 and TRBJ2-1; no reliable D call. The CDR3 covers 13 residues. The V end was cut by 3 bases, the J end by 2 bases, with 4 bases between. Germline assignment: CDR1 KGHDR and CDR2 SFDVKD. CDR3 in amino acids: CATSDRAYNEQFF. CDR3 in DNA: TGTGCCACCAGTGATCGAGCCTACAATGAGCAGTTCTTC.

The chain recombines TRBV11-2 with TRBJ2-5; 7 bases line up with TRBD2. Germline-derived CDR1 and CDR2 are SGHAT and FQNNGV. The CDR3 covers 16 residues. Unmatched junction bases numbered 14, after V lost 5 bases and J lost 5 bases. For the CDR3, the DNA is TGTGCCAGCAGCCCGGGGGAGGGCCCTATACGGGAGACCCAGTACTTC. Amino acid sequence: CASSPGEGPIRETQYF. Filled out from reference TRBV11-2 and TRBJ2-5, the complete variable domain reads EAGVAQSPRYKIIEKRQSVAFWCNPISGHATLYWYQQILGQGPKLLIQFQNNGVVDDSQLPKDRFSAERLKGVDSTLKIQPAKLEDSAVYLCASSPGEGPIRETQYFGPGTRLLVL.

Ten or more counts support this clonotype. The chain couples TRBV29-1 to TRBJ2-7; TRBD1 might be the D (5 bases). CDR3 size: 13 residues. The germline V and J ends were trimmed by 2 bases and 2 bases, with 10 bases remaining between them. Germline V CDR1 and CDR2: SQVTM, ANQGSEA. The CDR3 bases are TGCAGCGTTGAAAATGGGGCGACCTACGAGCAGTACTTC. As protein: CSVENGATYEQYF.

The chain joins TRBV25-1 to TRBJ2-3; D is possibly TRBD2 (6 bases). The germline gives CDR1 MGHDK, CDR2 SYGVNS. Trimming removed 6 bases from V and 1 base from J, with 14 bases in between. CDR3 size: 15 residues. CDR3 sequence: CASRRTGARTDTQYF. CDR3 bases: TGTGCCAGCAGGAGGACGGGAGCGCGCACAGATACGCAGTATTTT.

The rearrangement uses TRBV4-1 and TRBJ2-7, with 10 bases aligning to TRBD2. Germline-derived CDR1 and CDR2 are MGHRA and YSYEKL. V gave up 1 base and J gave up 2 bases; unmatched junction bases: 11. CDR3 length: 18 amino acids. CDR3 sequence: CASSQVSSGGLRTYEQYF. CDR3 DNA sequence: TGCGCCAGCAGCCAAGTTTCTAGCGGGGGCCTACGAACCTACGAGCAGTACTTC.

Only a few counts were recorded for this clonotype. The chain joins TRBV7-2 to TRBJ2-1, with 10 bases matching TRBD2. The V gene's germline CDR1 is SGHTA and CDR2 FQGNSA. Germline trimming cut 4 bases from V and 6 bases from J; bases unmatched to any gene: 6. The CDR3 runs 15 residues. The CDR3 is CASSSNGLAVNEQFF. CDR3 DNA: TGTGCCAGCAGCTCCAACGGACTAGCGGTCAATGAGCAGTTCTTC.